This TCR beta chain stems from a study of metastatic and nonmetastatic thyroid tumors. Study summary: It was across blood and tumor or nodule tissue from malignant and benign thyroid patients that repertoires were compared.

No patient received treatment before thyroid surgery. Notes on the study in general: Compared with benign nodules, malignant thyroid tumors were reported to have significantly higher TCR beta diversity in both blood and tumor.

The CDR3 contains 15 residues. V was shortened by 4 bases and J by 6 bases, with 15 bases between the two germline ends. The germline gives CDR1 MDHEN, CDR2 SYDVKM. Points on this clone: Its matching antigen is unknown.

Original handling: CDR3 was compared across clinicopathological groups, and the resulting differences were used to build a distant-metastasis classifier for papillary thyroid cancer. With MiXCR, TCRdb called clones anew from the PCR reads. For this entry, the V and J calls and clone size follow TCRdb and not the study's own pipeline. The sample lists 13,000 to 15,000 clones; 25% were seen once. Sequencing was carried out using tumor tissue. This sequence originates from a female donor with papillary thyroid cancer or a benign thyroid nodule (not recorded which). Some clones in this sample may be carry-over from other donors' samples. This rearrangement joins TRBV28 to TRBJ2-2, with a tentative D call TRBD2 (5 bases). CDR3 loop: CASSWRGLGAGELFF. The DNA for the CDR3 is TGTGCCAGCAGTTGGAGAGGGTTGGGAGCCGGGGAGCTGTTTTTT.